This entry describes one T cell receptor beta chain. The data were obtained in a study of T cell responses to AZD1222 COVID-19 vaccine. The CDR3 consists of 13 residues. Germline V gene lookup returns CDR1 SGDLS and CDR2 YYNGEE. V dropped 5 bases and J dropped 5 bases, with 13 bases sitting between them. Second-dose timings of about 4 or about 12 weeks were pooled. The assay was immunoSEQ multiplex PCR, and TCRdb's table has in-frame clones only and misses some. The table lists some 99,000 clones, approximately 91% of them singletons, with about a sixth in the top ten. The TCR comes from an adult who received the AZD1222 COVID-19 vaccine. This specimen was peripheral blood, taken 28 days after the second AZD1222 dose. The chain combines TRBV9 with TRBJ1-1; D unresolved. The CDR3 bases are TGTGCCAGCAGTGCGGGCCTGGGGACTGAAGCTTTCTTT. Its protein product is CASSAGLGTEAFF.